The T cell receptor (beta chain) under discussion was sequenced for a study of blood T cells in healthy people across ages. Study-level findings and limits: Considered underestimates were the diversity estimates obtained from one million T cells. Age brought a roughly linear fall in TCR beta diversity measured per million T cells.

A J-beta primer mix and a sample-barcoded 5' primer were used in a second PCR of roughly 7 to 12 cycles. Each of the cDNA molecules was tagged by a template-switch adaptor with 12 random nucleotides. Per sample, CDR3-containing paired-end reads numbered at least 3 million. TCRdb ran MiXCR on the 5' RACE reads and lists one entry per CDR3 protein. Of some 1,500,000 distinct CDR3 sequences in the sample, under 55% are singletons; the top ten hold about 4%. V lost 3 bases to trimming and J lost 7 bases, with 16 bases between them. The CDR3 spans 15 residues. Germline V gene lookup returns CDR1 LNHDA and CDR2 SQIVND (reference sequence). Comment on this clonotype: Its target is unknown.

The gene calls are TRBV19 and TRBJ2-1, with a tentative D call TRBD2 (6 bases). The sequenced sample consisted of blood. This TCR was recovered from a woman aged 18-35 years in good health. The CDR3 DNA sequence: TGTGCCAGTAGTATTCGGGAGTTTGAAAGTAATGAGCAGTTCTTC. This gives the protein CASSIREFESNEQFF.